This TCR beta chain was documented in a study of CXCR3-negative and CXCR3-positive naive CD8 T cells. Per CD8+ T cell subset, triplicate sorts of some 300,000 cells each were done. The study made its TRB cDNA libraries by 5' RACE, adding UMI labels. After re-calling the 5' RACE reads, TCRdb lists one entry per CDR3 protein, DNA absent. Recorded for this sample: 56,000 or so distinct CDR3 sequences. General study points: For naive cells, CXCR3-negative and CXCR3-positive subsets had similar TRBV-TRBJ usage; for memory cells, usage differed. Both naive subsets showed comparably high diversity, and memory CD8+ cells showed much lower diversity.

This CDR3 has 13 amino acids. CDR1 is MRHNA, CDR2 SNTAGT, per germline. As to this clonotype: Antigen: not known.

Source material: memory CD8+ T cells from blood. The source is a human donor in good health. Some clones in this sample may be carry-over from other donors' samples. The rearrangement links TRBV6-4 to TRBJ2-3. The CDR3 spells CASSDSDTDTQYF.